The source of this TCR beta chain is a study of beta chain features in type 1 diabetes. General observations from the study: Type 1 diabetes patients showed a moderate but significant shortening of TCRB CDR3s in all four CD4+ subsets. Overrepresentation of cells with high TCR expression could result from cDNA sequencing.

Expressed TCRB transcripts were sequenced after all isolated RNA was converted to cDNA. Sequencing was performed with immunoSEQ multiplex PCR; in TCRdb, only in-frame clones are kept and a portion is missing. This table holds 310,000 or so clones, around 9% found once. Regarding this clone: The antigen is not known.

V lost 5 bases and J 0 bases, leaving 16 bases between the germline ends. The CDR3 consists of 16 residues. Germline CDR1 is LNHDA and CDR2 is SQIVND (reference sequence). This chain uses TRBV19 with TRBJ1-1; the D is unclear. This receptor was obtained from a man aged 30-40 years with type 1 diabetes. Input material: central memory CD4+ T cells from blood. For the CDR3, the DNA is TGTGCCAGTAGTCCTCTTGTTGCGGTCATGAACACTGAAGCTTTCTTT. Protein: CASSPLVAVMNTEAFF. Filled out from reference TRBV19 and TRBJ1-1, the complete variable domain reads DGGITQSPKYLFRKEGQNVTLSCEQNLNHDAMYWYRQDPGQGLRLIYYSQIVNDFQKGDIAEGYSVSREKKESFPLTVTSAQKNPTAFYLCASSPLVAVMNTEAFFGQGTRLTVV.